These T cell receptor beta chains were read from a single sample in a study of T-cell memory formation after mild COVID-19. TCRdb analysed the 5' RACE reads with MiXCR anew, one entry per CDR3 protein. Of about 440,000 distinct CDR3 sequences listed, roughly 20% are singletons. The source material was PBMCs or a T cell subset sorted from them (not recorded which). The receptors shown here come from an adult woman who had mild COVID-19 (a few samples of this study predate the infection). Cell type and time point are not known. Both conserved end residues are part of each CDR3. The order of the fields is clone size, V gene, J gene, D gene, CDR3 protein, CDR3 DNA. The D gene is left open where the match is weak. Clone size is not always given. Where it is, it says once, few, many or a class for expanded clones.

NA	TRBV6-6	TRBJ2-7	TRBD1	CASNDREGREQYF	TGTGCCAGCAACGACAGGGAAGGACGCGAGCAGTACTTC
few	TRBV5-1	TRBJ2-7	TRBD1	CASSSIDRGDPYEQYF	TGCGCCAGCAGCTCGATAGACAGGGGTGACCCCTACGAGCAGTACTTC
NA	TRBV27	TRBJ1-2	TRBD1	CASSVQGGYGYTF	TGTGCCAGCAGTGTACAGGGGGGCTATGGCTACACCTTC
NA	TRBV9	TRBJ2-4	TRBD1	CASSVDPSGGGGNIQYF	TGTGCCAGCAGCGTAGACCCCTCAGGGGGCGGTGGAAACATTCAGTACTTC
NA	TRBV29-1	TRBJ2-5	NA	CSARDTPQETQYF	TGCAGCGCCAGGGACACTCCCCAAGAGACCCAGTACTTC
many	TRBV7-8	TRBJ2-1	TRBD2	CASKDLAGGPSEQFF	TGTGCCAGCAAGGATCTAGCGGGGGGGCCGAGTGAGCAGTTCTTC
NA	TRBV5-1	TRBJ1-1	NA	CASSQRAGDEAFF	TGCGCCAGCAGCCAGAGAGCAGGGGACGAAGCTTTCTTT
few	TRBV10-3	TRBJ2-1	TRBD1	CAIRGDRAEISSYNEQFF	TGTGCCATCAGGGGGGACAGGGCGGAAATCAGCTCCTACAATGAGCAGTTCTTC
many	TRBV6-2/TRBV6-3	TRBJ2-3	NA	CASSPNRLFTYGQYF	TGTGCCAGCAGTCCCAATCGACTTTTCACTTATGGGCAGTATTTT
NA	TRBV12-3/TRBV12-4	TRBJ2-1	TRBD2	CASSQPSGRAFNEQFF	TGTGCCAGCAGCCAGCCTAGCGGGAGAGCCTTCAATGAGCAGTTCTTC
NA	TRBV6-2/TRBV6-3	TRBJ1-5	NA	CAISYGVSNQPQHF	TGTGCCATCAGTTACGGAGTTAGCAATCAGCCCCAGCATTTT
NA	TRBV2	TRBJ1-5	TRBD1	CASSEEGARQPQHF	TGTGCCAGCAGTGAAGAGGGGGCCAGGCAGCCCCAGCATTTT
NA	TRBV5-1	TRBJ2-1	NA	CASRQGNYNEQFF	TGCGCCAGCAGGCAGGGGAATTACAATGAGCAGTTCTTC
few	TRBV4-1	TRBJ1-1	TRBD1	CASSPTADRAFEAFF	TGCGCCAGCAGCCCTACAGCGGACAGGGCCTTCGAAGCTTTCTTT
NA	TRBV7-9	TRBJ2-3	NA	CASSLRPSGRVLLDTQYF	TGTGCCAGCAGCTTACGTCCCTCGGGCAGGGTCCTGCTCGATACGCAGTATTTT
few	TRBV19	TRBJ2-3	NA	CASSIDSTRGTGTDTQYF	TGTGCCAGTAGTATCGATTCAACCCGGGGGACAGGCACAGATACGCAGTATTTT
few	TRBV12-3/TRBV12-4	TRBJ2-1	TRBD1	CASSPGQGLIGQFF	TGTGCCAGCAGTCCGGGACAGGGTCTCATTGGGCAGTTCTTC
NA	TRBV2	TRBJ2-2	TRBD1	CATHQIPGQVYTGELFF	TGTGCCACCCATCAAATTCCGGGACAGGTTTACACCGGGGAGCTGTTTTTT
NA	TRBV5-4	TRBJ2-7	TRBD1	CASSIKQGPYEQYF	TGTGCCAGCAGCATTAAACAGGGGCCCTACGAGCAGTACTTC
few	TRBV5-6	TRBJ2-2	NA	CASTLLGTSYAGELFF	TGTGCCAGCACCCTCCTAGGGACTTCATACGCCGGGGAGCTGTTTTTT
many	TRBV20-1	TRBJ2-7	NA	CSASPRVDPYEQYF	TGCAGTGCTAGCCCCCGTGTGGACCCTTACGAGCAGTACTTC
NA	TRBV6-2/TRBV6-3	TRBJ2-5	NA	CASSAGQQETQYF	TGTGCCAGCAGTGCCGGACAGCAAGAGACCCAGTACTTC
NA	TRBV6-2/TRBV6-3	TRBJ2-3	TRBD2	CASRLAGELTYTQYF	TGTGCCAGCAGACTAGCGGGAGAGCTCACATATACGCAGTATTTT
NA	TRBV4-1	TRBJ2-1	TRBD2	CASSQRGGSYNEQFF	TGCGCCAGCAGCCAACGGGGGGGCTCCTACAATGAGCAGTTCTTC
few	TRBV7-9	TRBJ1-1	TRBD1	CASSSGGIRNTEAFF	TGTGCCAGCAGCTCAGGGGGGATCCGGAACACTGAAGCTTTCTTT
NA	TRBV3-1	TRBJ1-5	TRBD1	CASSPSTGLQPQHF	TGTGCCAGCAGCCCATCGACAGGGCTTCAGCCCCAGCATTTT
few	TRBV4-1	TRBJ2-7	NA	CASSQDPDLHYEQYF	TGCGCCAGCAGCCAAGACCCCGACCTACACTACGAGCAGTACTTC
NA	TRBV27	TRBJ2-1	TRBD2	CASSLLAGGLYNEQFF	TGTGCCAGCAGTTTACTGGCGGGAGGCTTGTATAATGAGCAGTTCTTC
NA	TRBV18	TRBJ1-1	TRBD1	CASSPPGGQGFSEAFF	TGTGCCAGCTCACCGCCCGGGGGACAGGGGTTCTCTGAAGCTTTCTTT
NA	TRBV20-1	TRBJ1-1	NA	CSGLEQGSYMNTEAFF	TGCAGTGGGTTGGAACAGGGCTCGTACATGAACACTGAAGCTTTCTTT
few	TRBV9	TRBJ2-7	NA	CASSVTGLSYEQYF	TGTGCCAGCAGCGTGACGGGACTCTCCTACGAGCAGTACTTC
NA	TRBV15	TRBJ2-7	NA	CATSRGALLDEQYF	TGTGCCACCAGCAGAGGGGCGTTACTCGACGAGCAGTACTTC
NA	TRBV7-2	TRBJ1-2	NA	CASSEEGTVYGYTF	TGTGCCAGCAGCGAGGAGGGGACGGTCTATGGCTACACCTTC
NA	TRBV19	TRBJ1-1	NA	CASRVAERMNTEAFF	TGTGCCAGTAGAGTGGCGGAGCGAATGAACACTGAAGCTTTCTTT
few	TRBV4-1	TRBJ1-5	NA	CASSQDRAVAQHF	TGCGCCAGCAGCCAAGATCGGGCGGTCGCCCAGCATTTT
few	TRBV20-1	TRBJ1-5	NA	CSATRTAYSNQPQHF	TGCAGTGCCACAAGGACAGCTTATAGCAATCAGCCCCAGCATTTT
NA	TRBV7-6	TRBJ1-1	NA	CASSSQAQNTEAFF	TGTGCCAGCAGCTCACAGGCCCAGAACACTGAAGCTTTCTTT
few	TRBV5-5	TRBJ1-2	NA	CASNQAGNYGYTF	TGTGCCAGCAACCAGGCGGGGAACTATGGCTACACCTTC
few	TRBV2	TRBJ1-5	NA	CASSEGSGDRQPQHF	TGTGCCAGCAGTGAAGGAAGCGGGGACCGGCAGCCCCAGCATTTT
NA	TRBV5-1	TRBJ2-3	NA	CASSSRNEGDTQYF	TGCGCCAGCAGCTCCCGAAATGAGGGGGATACGCAGTATTTT
NA	TRBV5-1	TRBJ1-1	NA	CASSLSWGKVNTEAFF	TGCGCCAGCAGCTTAAGCTGGGGGAAGGTGAACACTGAAGCTTTCTTT
many	TRBV4-2	TRBJ2-7	TRBD2	CASSQDGAGGSTSEQYF	TGTGCCAGCAGCCAAGATGGCGCGGGGGGATCTACCTCGGAGCAGTACTTC
few	TRBV9	TRBJ2-7	TRBD1	CASSAGTGGDYEQYF	TGTGCCAGCAGCGCAGGGACAGGCGGAGACTACGAGCAGTACTTC
NA	TRBV20-1	TRBJ2-3	TRBD2	CSGYGGAATDTQYF	TGCAGTGGGTACGGGGGGGCCGCGACAGATACGCAGTATTTT
few	TRBV20-1	TRBJ1-1	NA	CSASRQILEEAFF	TGCAGTGCTAGCCGCCAAATCCTAGAGGAAGCTTTCTTT
many	TRBV20-1	TRBJ1-1	NA	CSAQLMNTEAFF	TGCAGTGCTCAACTTATGAACACTGAAGCTTTCTTT
NA	TRBV24-1	TRBJ1-1	NA	CATSDYSDKAFF	TGTGCCACCAGTGATTATTCCGATAAAGCTTTCTTT
NA	TRBV6-1	TRBJ2-2	TRBD1	CASRETGGRSTGELFF	TGTGCCAGCAGAGAAACAGGGGGCCGGTCCACCGGGGAGCTGTTTTTT
few	TRBV6-2/TRBV6-3	TRBJ2-1	TRBD1	CASTPGGGQGKIF	TGTGCCAGCACCCCAGGCGGGGGACAGGGGAAAATCTTC
few	TRBV15	TRBJ2-2	NA	CATSRAVGGKGVITNTGELFF	TGTGCCACCAGCAGGGCAGTGGGGGGAAAAGGAGTGATTACGAACACCGGGGAGCTGTTTTTT
few	TRBV2	TRBJ2-7	NA	CASSPFGGTTEQYF	TGTGCCAGCAGTCCCTTCGGCGGGACCACGGAGCAGTACTTC
NA	TRBV29-1	TRBJ1-2	TRBD1	CSALTGSGYGYTF	TGCAGCGCTCTGACAGGGTCTGGCTATGGCTACACCTTC
NA	TRBV7-3	TRBJ2-7	NA	CASSLGPLGEQYF	TGTGCCAGCAGCTTAGGACCCCTAGGCGAGCAGTACTTC
NA	TRBV4-1	TRBJ2-7	NA	CASSQKKGSAYEQYF	TGCGCCAGCAGCCAAAAGAAGGGATCAGCCTACGAGCAGTACTTC
NA	TRBV24-1	TRBJ1-1	TRBD1	CATSGETGGMNTEAFF	TGTGCCACCAGTGGGGAGACAGGGGGTATGAACACTGAAGCTTTCTTT
few	TRBV7-6	TRBJ2-2	NA	CASSLGADGIGELFF	TGTGCCAGCAGCTTAGGGGCGGATGGGATCGGGGAGCTGTTTTTT